This T cell receptor beta chain was captured by sequencing in a study of T cells after yellow fever vaccination. Study-level findings and limits: Re-detected after boosting: most primary clones, approximately 97% of CD4 and 80% to 90% of CD8. Overlap between CD4 and CD8 compartments was detected for a small share of clonotypes.

The CDR3 totals 14 residues. Trimming took 1 base from V and 0 from J, leaving 4 bases between them. Germline CDR1 and CDR2: MGHDK and SYGVNS. UMIs and a universal primer site were added when TCR cDNA was made by 5'RACE template switching. TCRdb re-called the 5' RACE reads with MiXCR, one entry per CDR3 protein. The sample carries 350,000 or so distinct CDR3 sequences, around 8.1% recorded once. Concerning this clonotype: The antigen remains undetermined.

The source material was PBMCs, sampled around 45 days after the first yellow fever vaccination. The source of this sequence is a man younger than 35 who received the YFV17D yellow fever vaccine. The genes are TRBV25-1 and TRBJ1-3; no reliable D call. CDR3 residues: CASSEWISGNTIYF. The CDR3 nucleotides read TGTGCCAGCAGTGAATGGATCTCTGGAAACACCATATATTTT.